This T cell receptor beta chain is drawn from a study of control samples from healthy donors and cancer patients. This CDR3 region has 14 residues. The germline V gene encodes CDR1 GTSNPN and CDR2 SVGIG (reference sequence). V dropped 2 bases and J dropped 4 bases, with 11 bases sitting between them. Data came from immunoSEQ multiplex PCR; TCRdb stores just in-frame clones and leaves some out. The data hold over 100,000 clones, with 90% observed a single time. The source of this sequence is a man between 40 and 49 years old in good health. V usage is TRBV30 and J usage is TRBJ2-2; D is ambiguous. Sequences were obtained from blood. CDR3 DNA sequence: TGTGCCTGGAGTAGAGATCCAAGCACCGGGGAGCTGTTTTTT. Amino acids: CAWSRDPSTGELFF.